A single sample is the source of the 7 T cell receptor beta chains below, sequenced in a study of CD8+ T cells in alopecia areata. Extracted RNA was reverse transcribed, and the resulting cDNA served as sequencing template. Clones were sequenced by immunoSEQ multiplex PCR, and TCRdb holds only the in-frame ones, with some missing. Of about 200,000 clones listed, 35% to 45% are singletons. Treatment reported: oral pan-JAK inhibitor, 5-10 mg twice daily. This sample comprised CD4+ T cells sorted from blood, obtained at approximately week 34, from a patient treated with tofacitinib. The receptor source for this set is a human donor with alopecia areata.

The chain couples TRBV11-2 to TRBJ2-4; 12 bases match TRBD2. Germline trimming cut 5 bases from V and 3 bases from J; bases unmatched to any gene: 5. The CDR3 consists of 16 residues. Germline CDR1 is SGHAT and CDR2 is FQNNGV. CDR3 sequence (DNA): TGTGCCAGCAGCGAGGGACTAGCGGGTGACAAAAACATTCAGTACTTC. This encodes CASSEGLAGDKNIQYF.

This clone was counted between two and nine times. The V and J genes are TRBV6-5 and TRBJ2-7; a weak D match, TRBD1 (5 bases). Germline V gene sequence: CDR1 MNHEY, CDR2 SVGAGI. The V gene lost 6 bases and the J gene lost 7 bases, with 16 bases spanning the gap. This CDR3 comprises 13 residues. The CDR3: CASRLTQVSEQYF. CDR3 DNA: TGTGCCAGCAGGTTGACACAGGTCTCAGAGCAGTACTTC.

This clone is a singleton in its sample. The chain employs TRBV7-8 and TRBJ2-2, with no clear D. Germline values: CDR1 SGHVS, CDR2 FQNEAQ. The germline V and J ends were trimmed by 7 bases and 5 bases, with 5 bases remaining between them. The CDR3 loop spans 11 amino acids. CDR3 sequence: CASKETGELFF. As DNA, the CDR3 is TGTGCCAGCAAGGAGACCGGGGAGCTGTTTTTT. Based on the CDR3 plus reference TRBV7-8 and TRBJ2-2, the full variable domain is GAGVSQSPRYKVAKRGQDVALRCDPISGHVSLFWYQQALGQGPEFLTYFQNEAQLDKSGLPSDRFFAERPEGSVSTLKIQRTQQEDSAVYLCASKETGELFFGEGSRLTVL.

The rearrangement links TRBV14 to TRBJ2-7; 9 nucleotides line up with TRBD1. Unmatched junction bases numbered 6, after V lost 5 bases and J lost 7 bases. The germline V gene encodes CDR1 SGHDN and CDR2 FVKESK. The CDR3 loop spans 13 amino acids. CDR3 sequence (DNA): TGTGCCAGCAGCTGGGGACAGGGAGGAGAGCAGTACTTC. Its protein is CASSWGQGGEQYF.

The CDR3 coding sequence is TGCAGCGTTGCCCAGGAGGGGTTTAGCAATCAGCCCCAGCATTTT. This translates into CSVAQEGFSNQPQHF. The chain combines TRBV29-1 with TRBJ1-5; possibly TRBD1 for D (5 bases). Looked up from germline, CDR1 is SQVTM and CDR2 is ANQGSEA. Trimming left V 4 bases short and J 0 bases short, with 13 bases between. The CDR3 covers 15 residues.

The chain carries TRBV9 and TRBJ2-5, with 7 bases identical to TRBD2. The V segment lost 0 bases and the J segment 2 bases; nucleotides outside the gene matches: 4. Germline V CDR1 and CDR2: SGDLS, YYNGEE. This CDR3 has 15 amino acids. In DNA, the CDR3 is TGTGCCAGCAGCGTAGGCGGGAGAAAACAAGAGACCCAGTACTTC. Translating it yields CASSVGGRKQETQYF.

This chain joins TRBV5-1 and TRBJ1-1; D is perhaps TRBD1 (6 bases). V was clipped by 1 base and J by 4 bases, with 20 bases between them. This CDR3 is built from 17 residues. Germline CDR1 and CDR2: SGHRS and YFSETQ. The CDR3 sequence: CASSLTGLRGQPTEAFF. The CDR3 DNA sequence: TGCGCCAGCAGCTTGACGGGCCTCCGGGGGCAGCCCACTGAAGCTTTCTTT.